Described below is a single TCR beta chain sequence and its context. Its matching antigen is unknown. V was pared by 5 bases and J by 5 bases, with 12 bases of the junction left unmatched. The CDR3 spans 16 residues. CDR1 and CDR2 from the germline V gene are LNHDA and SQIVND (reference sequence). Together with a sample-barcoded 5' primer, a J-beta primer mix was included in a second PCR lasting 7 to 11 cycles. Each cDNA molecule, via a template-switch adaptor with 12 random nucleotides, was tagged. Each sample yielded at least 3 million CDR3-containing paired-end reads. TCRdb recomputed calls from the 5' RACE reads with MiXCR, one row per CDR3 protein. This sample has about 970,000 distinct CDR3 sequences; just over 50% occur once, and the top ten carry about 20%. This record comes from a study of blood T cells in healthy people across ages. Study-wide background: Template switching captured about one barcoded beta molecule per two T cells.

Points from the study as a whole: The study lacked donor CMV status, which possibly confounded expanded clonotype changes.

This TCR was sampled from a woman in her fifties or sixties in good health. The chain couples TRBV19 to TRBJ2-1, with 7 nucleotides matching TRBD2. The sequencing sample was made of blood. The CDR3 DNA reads TGTGCCAGTAGTCATAATGGGACTACGTCGCACAATGAGCAGTTCTTC. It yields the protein CASSHNGTTSHNEQFF.